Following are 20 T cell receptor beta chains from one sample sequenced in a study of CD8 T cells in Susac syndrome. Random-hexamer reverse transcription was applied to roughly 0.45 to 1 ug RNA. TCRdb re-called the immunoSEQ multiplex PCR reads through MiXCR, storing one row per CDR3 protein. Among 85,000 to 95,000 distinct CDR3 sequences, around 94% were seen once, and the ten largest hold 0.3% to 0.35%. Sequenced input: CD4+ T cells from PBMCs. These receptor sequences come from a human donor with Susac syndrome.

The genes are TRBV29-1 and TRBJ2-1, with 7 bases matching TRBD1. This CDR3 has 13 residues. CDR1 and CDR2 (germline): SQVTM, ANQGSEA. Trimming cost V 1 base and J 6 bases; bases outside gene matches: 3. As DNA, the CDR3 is TGCAGCGTTGAAGGGGCAGGGGGCAATGAGCAGTTCTTC. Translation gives CSVEGAGGNEQFF.

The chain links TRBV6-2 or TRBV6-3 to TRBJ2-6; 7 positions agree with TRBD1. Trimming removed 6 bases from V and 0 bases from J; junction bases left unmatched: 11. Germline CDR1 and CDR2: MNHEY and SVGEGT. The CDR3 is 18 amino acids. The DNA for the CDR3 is TGTGCCAGCAGCTACAGGTGGACAGGAGCCTCTGGGGCCAACGTCCTGACTTTC. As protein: CASSYRWTGASGANVLTF.

CDR3 DNA sequence: TGTGCCAGCAGTCCCCCGGGACAGCCCCACGAGCAGTACTTC. Its protein product is CASSPPGQPHEQYF. V is TRBV28 and J is TRBJ2-7, with TRBD1 matching 7 bases. The CDR3 covers 14 residues. Losses at the gene ends were 5 bases for V and 5 bases for J; bases not matched to a gene: 9. The germline CDR1 and CDR2 sequences are MDHEN and SYDVKM. Full variable domain (missing parts from reference TRBV28 and TRBJ2-7): DVKVTQSSRYLVKRTGEKVFLECVQDMDHENMFWYRQDPGLGLRLIYFSYDVKMKEKGDIPEGYSVSREKKERFSLILESASTNQTSMYLCASSPPGQPHEQYFGPGTRLTVT.

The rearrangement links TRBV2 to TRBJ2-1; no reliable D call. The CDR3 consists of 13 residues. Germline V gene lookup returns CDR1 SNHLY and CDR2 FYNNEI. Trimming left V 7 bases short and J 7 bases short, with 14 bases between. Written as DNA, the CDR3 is TGTGCCAGCACCCCGGCAGCCCTAAATGAGCAGTTCTTC. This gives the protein CASTPAALNEQFF.

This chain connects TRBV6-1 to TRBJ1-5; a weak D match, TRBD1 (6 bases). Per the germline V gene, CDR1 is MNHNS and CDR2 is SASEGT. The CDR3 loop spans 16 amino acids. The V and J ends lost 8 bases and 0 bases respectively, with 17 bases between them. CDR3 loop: CASRLRRQASNQPQHF. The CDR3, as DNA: TGTGCCAGCCGTCTCCGCCGACAGGCTAGCAATCAGCCCCAGCATTTT.

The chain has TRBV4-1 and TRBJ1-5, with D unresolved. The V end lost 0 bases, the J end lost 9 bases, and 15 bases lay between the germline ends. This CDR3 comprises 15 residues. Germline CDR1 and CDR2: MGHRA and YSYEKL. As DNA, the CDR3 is TGCGCCAGCAGCCAAGATTTCGGGTCAGAGCGGCCCCAGCATTTT. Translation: CASSQDFGSERPQHF.

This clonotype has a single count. The CDR3 loop is CASSQEEGLQETQYF. For the CDR3, the DNA is TGCGCCAGCAGCCAAGAAGAGGGCCTCCAAGAGACCCAGTACTTC. The J gene is TRBJ2-5, the V gene TRBV4-1; the D gene is possibly TRBD2 (5 bases). V was trimmed by 0 bases and J by 1 base, leaving 9 bases between them. The CDR3 runs to 15 residues. Germline V gene sequence: CDR1 MGHRA, CDR2 YSYEKL.

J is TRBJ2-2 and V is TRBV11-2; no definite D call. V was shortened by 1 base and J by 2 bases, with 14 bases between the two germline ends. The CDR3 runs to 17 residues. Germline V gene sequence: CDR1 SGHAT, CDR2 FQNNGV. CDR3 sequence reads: CASSLVGFRVNTGELFF. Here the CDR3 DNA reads TGTGCCAGCAGCTTAGTTGGGTTCCGGGTCAACACCGGGGAGCTGTTTTTT.

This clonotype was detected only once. CDR3 sequence reads: CASSLGQKNNEQFF. CDR3 DNA: TGCGCCAGCAGCTTGGGACAGAAAAACAATGAGCAGTTCTTC. The rearrangement links TRBV5-1 to TRBJ2-1; TRBD1 might be the D (5 bases). Germline V gives CDR1 SGHRS, CDR2 YFSETQ. V shed 0 bases and J shed 5 bases, with 9 bases lying between them. The CDR3 loop spans 14 amino acids.

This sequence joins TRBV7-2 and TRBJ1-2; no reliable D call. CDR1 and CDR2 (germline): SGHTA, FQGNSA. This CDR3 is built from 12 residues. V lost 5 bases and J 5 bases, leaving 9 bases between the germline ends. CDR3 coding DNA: TGTGCCAGCAGCCCAAGATCATATGGCTACACCTTC. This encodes CASSPRSYGYTF.

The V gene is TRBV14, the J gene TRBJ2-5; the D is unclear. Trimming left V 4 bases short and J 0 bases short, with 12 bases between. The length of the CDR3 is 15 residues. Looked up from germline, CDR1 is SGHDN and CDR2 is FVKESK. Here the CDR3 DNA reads TGTGCCAGCAGCCCCGCTCGTTGGTACCAAGAGACCCAGTACTTC. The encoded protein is CASSPARWYQETQYF.

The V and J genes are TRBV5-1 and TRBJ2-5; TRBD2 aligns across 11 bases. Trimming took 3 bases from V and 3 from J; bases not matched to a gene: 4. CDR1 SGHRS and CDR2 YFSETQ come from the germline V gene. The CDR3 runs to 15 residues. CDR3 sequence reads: CASSSPLAGEETQYF. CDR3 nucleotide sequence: TGCGCCAGCAGCTCGCCACTAGCGGGGGAAGAGACCCAGTACTTC.

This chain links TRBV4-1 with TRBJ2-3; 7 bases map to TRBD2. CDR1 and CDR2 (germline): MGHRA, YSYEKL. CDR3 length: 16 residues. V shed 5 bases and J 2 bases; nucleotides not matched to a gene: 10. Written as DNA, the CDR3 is TGCGCCAGCAGCAAATCCACTAGCGTTTCCACAGATACGCAGTATTTT. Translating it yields CASSKSTSVSTDTQYF.

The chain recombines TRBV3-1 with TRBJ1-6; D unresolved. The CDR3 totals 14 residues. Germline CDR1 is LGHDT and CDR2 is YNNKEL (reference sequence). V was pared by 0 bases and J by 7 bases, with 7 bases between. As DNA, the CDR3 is TGTGCCAGCAGCCAAGATTGGAGAAATTCACCCCTCCACTTT. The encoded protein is CASSQDWRNSPLHF.

The CDR3 spells CAWGRQGNTEAFF. Written as DNA, the CDR3 is TGTGCCTGGGGAAGACAGGGGAACACTGAAGCTTTCTTT. The chain is built from TRBV30 and TRBJ1-1, with 7 bases matching TRBD1. CDR1 and CDR2 (germline): GTSNPN, SVGIG (reference sequence). There are 13 residues in the CDR3. The J segment lost 1 base and the V segment lost 5 bases, leaving 4 bases of the junction unmatched.

Here the CDR3 reads CASNGDGNTQYF. For the CDR3, the DNA is TGTGCCAGCAACGGTGACGGGAATACGCAGTATTTT. The V gene is TRBV28, the J gene TRBJ2-3; D may be TRBD2 (5 bases). Germline values: CDR1 MDHEN, CDR2 SYDVKM. This CDR3 has 12 residues. Trimming cost V 7 bases and J 7 bases, with 12 bases left between them.

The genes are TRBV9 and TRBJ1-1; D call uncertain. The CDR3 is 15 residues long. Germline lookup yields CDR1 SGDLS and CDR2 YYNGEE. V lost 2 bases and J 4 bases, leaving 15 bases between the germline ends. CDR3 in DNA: TGTGCCAGCAGCGTCACCCCCACACGCGGCACTGAAGCTTTCTTT. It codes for CASSVTPTRGTEAFF.

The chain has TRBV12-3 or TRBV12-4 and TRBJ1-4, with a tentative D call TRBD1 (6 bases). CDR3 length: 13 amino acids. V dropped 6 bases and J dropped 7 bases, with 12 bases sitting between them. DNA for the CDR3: TGTGCCAGCAGGAAAGACAGGAGTGAAAAACTGTTTTTT. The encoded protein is CASRKDRSEKLFF.

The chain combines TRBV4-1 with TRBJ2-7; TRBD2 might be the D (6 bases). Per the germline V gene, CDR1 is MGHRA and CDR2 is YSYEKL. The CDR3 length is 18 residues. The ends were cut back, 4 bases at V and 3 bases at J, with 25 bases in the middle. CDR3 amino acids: CASSRKVSSGTADYEQYF. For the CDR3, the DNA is TGCGCCAGCAGCCGAAAAGTTAGCTCCGGGACTGCGGACTACGAGCAGTACTTC.

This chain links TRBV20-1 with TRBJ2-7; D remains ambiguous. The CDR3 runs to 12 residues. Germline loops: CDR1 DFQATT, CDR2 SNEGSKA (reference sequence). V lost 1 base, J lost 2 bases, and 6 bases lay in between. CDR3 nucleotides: TGCAGTGCTAGAGCAAGAACCTACGAGCAGTACTTC. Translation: CSARARTYEQYF.